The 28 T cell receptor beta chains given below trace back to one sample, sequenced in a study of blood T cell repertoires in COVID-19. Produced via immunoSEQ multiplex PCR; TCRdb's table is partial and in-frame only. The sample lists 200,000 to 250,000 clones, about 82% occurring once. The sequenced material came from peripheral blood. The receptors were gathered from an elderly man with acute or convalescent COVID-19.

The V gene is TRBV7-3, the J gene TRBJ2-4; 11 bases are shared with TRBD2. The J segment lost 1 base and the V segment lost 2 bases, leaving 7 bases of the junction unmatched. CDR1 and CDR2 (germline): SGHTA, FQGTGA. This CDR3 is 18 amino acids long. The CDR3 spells CASSLVAGGPGAKNIQYF. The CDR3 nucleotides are TGTGCCAGCAGCTTAGTAGCGGGAGGGCCTGGGGCCAAAAACATTCAGTACTTC.

The CDR3 DNA sequence: TGTGCCAGCAGCTCCAGGACTAGCGGGAGCCTCGGCACCGGGGAGCTGTTTTTT. It specifies CASSSRTSGSLGTGELFF. This chain uses TRBV7-9 with TRBJ2-2, with 13 bases matching TRBD2. V was pared by 4 bases and J by 4 bases, with 9 bases of the junction left unmatched. The CDR3 sequence is 18 residues long. Germline V gives CDR1 SEHNR, CDR2 FQNEAQ (reference sequence).

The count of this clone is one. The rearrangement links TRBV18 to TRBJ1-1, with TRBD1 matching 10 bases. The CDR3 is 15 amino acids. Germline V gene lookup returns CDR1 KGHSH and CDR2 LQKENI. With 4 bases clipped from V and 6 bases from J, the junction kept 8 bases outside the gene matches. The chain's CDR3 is CASSLGQGKRPEAFF. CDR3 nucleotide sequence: TGTGCCAGCTCACTGGGACAGGGGAAACGCCCTGAAGCTTTCTTT.

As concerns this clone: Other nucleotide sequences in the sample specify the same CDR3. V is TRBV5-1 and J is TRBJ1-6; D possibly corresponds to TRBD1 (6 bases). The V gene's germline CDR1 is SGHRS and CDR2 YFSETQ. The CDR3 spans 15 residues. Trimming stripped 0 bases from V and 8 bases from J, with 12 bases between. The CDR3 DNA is TGCGCCAGCAGCTTGGAGACAGGATCGGATTCACCCCTCCACTTT. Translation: CASSLETGSDSPLHF.

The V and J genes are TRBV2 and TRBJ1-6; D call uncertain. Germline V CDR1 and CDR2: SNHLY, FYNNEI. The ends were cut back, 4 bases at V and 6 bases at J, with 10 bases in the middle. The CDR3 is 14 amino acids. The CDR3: CASSGLVGNSPLHF. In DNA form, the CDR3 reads TGTGCCAGCAGTGGGCTAGTGGGTAATTCACCCCTCCACTTT.

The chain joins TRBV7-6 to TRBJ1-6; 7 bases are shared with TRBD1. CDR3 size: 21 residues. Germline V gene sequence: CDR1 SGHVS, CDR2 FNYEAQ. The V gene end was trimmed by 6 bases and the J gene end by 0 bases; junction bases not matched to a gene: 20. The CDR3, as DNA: TGTGCCAGCAGTCCCTCACCGTCCGGGACAGACCAAAGCTCCTATAATTCACCCCTCCACTTT. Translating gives CASSPSPSGTDQSSYNSPLHF.

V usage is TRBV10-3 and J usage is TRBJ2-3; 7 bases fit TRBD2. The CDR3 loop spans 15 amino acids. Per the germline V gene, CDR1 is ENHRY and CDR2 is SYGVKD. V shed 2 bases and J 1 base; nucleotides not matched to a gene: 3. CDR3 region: CAISERGDRTDTQYF. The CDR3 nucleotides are TGTGCCATCAGTGAGCGGGGGGATCGCACAGATACGCAGTATTTT.

CDR3 protein: CASSTGGPISRIGGYTF. The CDR3, as DNA: TGTGCCAGTAGTACCGGAGGGCCTATTTCCCGTATTGGCGGCTACACCTTC. The gene calls are TRBV19 and TRBJ1-2, with D hard to call. Germline V gene data show CDR1 as LNHDA and CDR2 as SQIVND (reference sequence). This CDR3 contains 17 residues. Trimming removed 4 bases at V and 8 bases at J, with 26 bases between.

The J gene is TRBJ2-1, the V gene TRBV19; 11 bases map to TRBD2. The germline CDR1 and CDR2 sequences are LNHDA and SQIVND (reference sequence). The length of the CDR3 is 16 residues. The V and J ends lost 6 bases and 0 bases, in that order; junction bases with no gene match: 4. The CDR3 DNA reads TGTGCCAGTAGGGCTAGCGGGGGGAGCTCCTACAATGAGCAGTTCTTC. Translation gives CASRASGGSSYNEQFF.

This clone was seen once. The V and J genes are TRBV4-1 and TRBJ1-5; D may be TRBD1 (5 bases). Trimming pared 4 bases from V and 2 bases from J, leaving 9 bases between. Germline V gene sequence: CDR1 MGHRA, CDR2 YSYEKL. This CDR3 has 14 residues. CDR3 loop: CASSPLQGNQPQHF. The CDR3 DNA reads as TGCGCCAGCAGCCCTTTACAGGGCAATCAGCCCCAGCATTTT.

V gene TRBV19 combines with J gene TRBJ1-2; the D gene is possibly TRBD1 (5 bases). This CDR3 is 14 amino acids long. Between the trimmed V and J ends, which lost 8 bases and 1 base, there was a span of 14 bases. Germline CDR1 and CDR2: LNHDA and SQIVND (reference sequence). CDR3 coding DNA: TGTGCCAGTGGAAGGGGAGGATTTAACTATGGCTACACCTTC. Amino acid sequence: CASGRGGFNYGYTF.

The chain's CDR3 is CASSIYTGSTGELFF. Here the CDR3 DNA reads TGCGCCAGCAGCATATACACAGGGAGCACCGGGGAGCTGTTTTTT. The chain joins TRBV5-1 to TRBJ2-2; perhaps TRBD1 as D (6 bases). This CDR3 comprises 15 residues. V dropped 4 bases and J dropped 4 bases, with 14 bases sitting between them. The germline V gene has CDR1 SGHRS and CDR2 YFSETQ.

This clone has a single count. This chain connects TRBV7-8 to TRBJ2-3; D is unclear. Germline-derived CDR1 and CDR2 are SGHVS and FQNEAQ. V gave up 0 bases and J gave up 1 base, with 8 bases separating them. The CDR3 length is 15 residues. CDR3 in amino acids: CASSLASFRTDTQYF. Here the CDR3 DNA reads TGTGCCAGCAGCTTAGCGTCGTTCCGCACAGATACGCAGTATTTT.

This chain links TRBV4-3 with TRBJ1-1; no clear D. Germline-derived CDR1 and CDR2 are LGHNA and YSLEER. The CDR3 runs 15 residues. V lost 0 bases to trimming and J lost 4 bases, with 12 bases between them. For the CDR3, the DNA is TGCGCCAGCAGCCAAGATCCGGCGGGGATCACTGAAGCTTTCTTT. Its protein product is CASSQDPAGITEAFF.

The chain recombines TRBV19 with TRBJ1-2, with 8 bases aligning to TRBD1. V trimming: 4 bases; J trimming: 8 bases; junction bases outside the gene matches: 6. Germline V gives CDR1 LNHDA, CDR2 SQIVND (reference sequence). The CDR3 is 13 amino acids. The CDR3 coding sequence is TGTGCCAGTAGTAGGGGGACAGGCCGAGGCTACACCTTC. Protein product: CASSRGTGRGYTF.

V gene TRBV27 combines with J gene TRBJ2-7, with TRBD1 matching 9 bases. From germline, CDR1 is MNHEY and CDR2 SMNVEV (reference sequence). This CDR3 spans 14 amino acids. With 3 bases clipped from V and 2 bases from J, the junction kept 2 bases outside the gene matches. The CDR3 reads CASSFRQGAYEQYF. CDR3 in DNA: TGTGCCAGCAGTTTCCGACAGGGGGCCTACGAGCAGTACTTC.

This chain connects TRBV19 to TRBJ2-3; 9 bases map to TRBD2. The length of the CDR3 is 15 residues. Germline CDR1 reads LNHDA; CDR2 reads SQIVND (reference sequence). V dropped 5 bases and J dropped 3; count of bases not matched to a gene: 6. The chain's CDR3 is CASSPLAGATDTQYF. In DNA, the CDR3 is TGTGCCAGTAGTCCGTTAGCGGGAGCGACAGATACGCAGTATTTT. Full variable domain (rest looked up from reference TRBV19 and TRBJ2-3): DGGITQSPKYLFRKEGQNVTLSCEQNLNHDAMYWYRQDPGQGLRLIYYSQIVNDFQKGDIAEGYSVSREKKESFPLTVTSAQKNPTAFYLCASSPLAGATDTQYFGPGTRLTVL.

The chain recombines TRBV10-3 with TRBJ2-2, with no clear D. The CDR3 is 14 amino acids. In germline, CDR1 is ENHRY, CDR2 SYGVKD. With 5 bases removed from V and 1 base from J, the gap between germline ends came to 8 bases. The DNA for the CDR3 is TGTGCCATCAGTTTTGATAGGAACACCGGGGAGCTGTTTTTT. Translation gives CAISFDRNTGELFF.

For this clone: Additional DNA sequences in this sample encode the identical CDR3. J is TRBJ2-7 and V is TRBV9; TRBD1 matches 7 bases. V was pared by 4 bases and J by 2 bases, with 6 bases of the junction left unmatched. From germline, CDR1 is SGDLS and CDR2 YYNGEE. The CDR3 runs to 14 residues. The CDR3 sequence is CASSPRQGTYEQYF. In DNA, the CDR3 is TGTGCCAGCAGCCCCCGACAGGGAACCTACGAGCAGTACTTC.

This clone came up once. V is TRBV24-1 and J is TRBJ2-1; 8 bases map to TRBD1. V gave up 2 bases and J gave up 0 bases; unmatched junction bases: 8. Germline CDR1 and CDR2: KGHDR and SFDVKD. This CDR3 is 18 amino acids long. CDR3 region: CATSDSTTGVGSYNEQFF. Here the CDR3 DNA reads TGTGCCACCAGTGATTCAACGACAGGGGTCGGCTCCTACAATGAGCAGTTCTTC.

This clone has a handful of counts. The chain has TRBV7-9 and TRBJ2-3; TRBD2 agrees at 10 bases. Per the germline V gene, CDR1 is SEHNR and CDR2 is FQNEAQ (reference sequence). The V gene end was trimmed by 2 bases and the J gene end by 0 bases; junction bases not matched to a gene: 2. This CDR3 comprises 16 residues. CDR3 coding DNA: TGTGCCAGCAGCTTAAAGCGGGGGGGGAGCACAGATACGCAGTATTTT. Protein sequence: CASSLKRGGSTDTQYF.

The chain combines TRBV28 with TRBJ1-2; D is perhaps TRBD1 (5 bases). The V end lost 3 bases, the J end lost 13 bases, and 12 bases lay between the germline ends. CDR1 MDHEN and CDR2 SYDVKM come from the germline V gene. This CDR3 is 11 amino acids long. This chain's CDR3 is CASSLPGSGTF. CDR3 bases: TGTGCCAGCAGTTTGCCAGGGTCAGGCACCTTC.

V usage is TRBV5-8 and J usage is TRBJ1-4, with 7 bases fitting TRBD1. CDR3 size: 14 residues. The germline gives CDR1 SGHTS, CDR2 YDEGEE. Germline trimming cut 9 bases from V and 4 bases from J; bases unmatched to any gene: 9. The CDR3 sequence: CATETGQHNEKLFF. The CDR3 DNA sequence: TGTGCCACCGAGACGGGACAGCATAATGAAAAACTGTTTTTT.

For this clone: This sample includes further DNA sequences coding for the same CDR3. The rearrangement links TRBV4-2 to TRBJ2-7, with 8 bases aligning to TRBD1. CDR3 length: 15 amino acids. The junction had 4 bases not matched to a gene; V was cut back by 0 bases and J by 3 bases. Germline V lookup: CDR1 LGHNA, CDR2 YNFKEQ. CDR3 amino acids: CASSQERGTGYEQYF. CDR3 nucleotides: TGTGCCAGCAGCCAAGAACGAGGGACAGGCTACGAGCAGTACTTC.

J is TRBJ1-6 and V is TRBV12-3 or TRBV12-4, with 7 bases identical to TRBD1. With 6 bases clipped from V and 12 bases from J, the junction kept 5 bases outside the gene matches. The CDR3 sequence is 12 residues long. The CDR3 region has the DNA TGTGCCAGCAGCAGGGGGTTTTTACCCCTCCACTTT. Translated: CASSRGFLPLHF.

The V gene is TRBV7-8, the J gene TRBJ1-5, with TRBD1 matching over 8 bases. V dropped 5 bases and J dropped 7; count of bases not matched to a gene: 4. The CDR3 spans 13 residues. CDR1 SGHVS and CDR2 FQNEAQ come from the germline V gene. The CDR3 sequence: CASSLDRGQPQHF. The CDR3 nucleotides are TGTGCCAGCAGCCTAGACAGGGGACAGCCCCAGCATTTT.

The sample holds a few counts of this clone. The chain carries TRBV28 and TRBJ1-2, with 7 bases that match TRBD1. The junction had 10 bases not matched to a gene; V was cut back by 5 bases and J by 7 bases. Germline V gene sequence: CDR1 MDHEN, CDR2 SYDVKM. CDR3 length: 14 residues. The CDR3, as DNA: TGTGCCAGCAGTCGATCGGACAGGCCTTCTGGCTACACCTTC. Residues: CASSRSDRPSGYTF.

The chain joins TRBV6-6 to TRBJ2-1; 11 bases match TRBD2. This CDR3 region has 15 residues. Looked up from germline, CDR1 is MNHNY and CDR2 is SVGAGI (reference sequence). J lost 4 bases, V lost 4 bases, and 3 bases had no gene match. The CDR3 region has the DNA TGTGCCAGCAGTTTTGGACTAGCGGGTTACAATGAGCAGTTCTTC. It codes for CASSFGLAGYNEQFF.